This TCR beta chain was found in a study of blood T cell repertoires in COVID-19. The CDR3 contains 16 residues. Germline CDR1 reads WNHNN; CDR2 reads SYGVQD (reference sequence). Trimming took 3 bases from V and 9 from J; bases not matched to a gene: 7. TCRdb's table, derived via immunoSEQ multiplex PCR, lists solely in-frame clones and lacks some. The sample has tens of thousands of clones, about 86% seen once. V gene TRBV10-1 combines with J gene TRBJ2-1; TRBD2 agrees at 14 bases. The sequence derives from an elderly man with COVID-19, enrolled during active disease. Sequenced input: peripheral blood. CDR3 DNA: TGCGCCAGCAGTGAAACGGGACTAGCGGGAGAGGGTGAGCAGTTCTTC. Translating it yields CASSETGLAGEGEQFF.